The present entry profiles one T cell receptor beta chain with its context. Its antigen is not identified. The V segment lost 2 bases and the J segment 2 bases; nucleotides outside the gene matches: 9. Germline CDR1 is MNHEY and CDR2 is SVGAGI. The CDR3 covers 17 residues. The sample belongs to a study of response to subunit inactivated influenza vaccine. Study conclusions and caveats: Only a handful of new T cells, the authors suggested, are recruited with each seasonal influenza vaccination.

TCRdb re-called the RT-PCR reads through MiXCR, storing one row per CDR3 protein. The data contain hundreds of thousands of distinct CDR3 sequences, approximately 9.9% of them singletons. The specimen comprised PBMCs from blood, sampled roughly 48 days after vaccination. The clonotype was recovered from a man between 50 and 59 years old who received an inactivated influenza vaccine. V gene TRBV6-5 combines with J gene TRBJ2-7, with TRBD2 identical over 10 bases. CDR3 in DNA: TGTGCCAGCAGTTACGGGACTAGCGCGAACCCCACCTACGAGCAGTACTTC. It encodes CASSYGTSANPTYEQYF.